The entry below gives a single T cell receptor beta chain sequence along with its context. CDR1 MNHNS and CDR2 SASEGT come from the germline V gene. Trimming stripped 3 bases from V and 3 bases from J, with 9 bases between. CDR3 length: 14 amino acids. Uncontrolled infection, other autoimmune disease, pregnancy or lactation barred patients from enrollment. Fresh peripheral blood, 8 to 10 ml, was the source of the PBMCs. What was amplified from RNA transcripts were TCR beta CDR3 regions. When the TCR CDR3 underwent first-round RT-PCR, the HTBI primer set was used. TCRdb used MiXCR to reprocess the multiplex PCR reads, holding one entry per CDR3 protein. The profile shows approximately 610,000 distinct CDR3 sequences, approximately 16% of them singletons. These data are taken from a study of T cells in Graves' hyperthyroidism and ophthalmopathy.

The rearrangement joins TRBV6-1 to TRBJ1-5; the D gene is possibly TRBD1 (5 bases). Sequenced input: blood. This TCR derives from a woman aged 18-35 years with Graves' hyperthyroidism. CDR3 DNA: TGTGCCAGCAGTGATGGGACCTCCAATCAGCCCCAGCATTTT. This translates into CASSDGTSNQPQHF.